This T cell receptor (beta chain) was sequenced for a study of CD8+ T cells in alopecia areata. Overall study context: A regimen of oral tofacitinib, 5 to 10 mg twice daily, was given to treated patients. Study-level points and caveats: There were also resident alphabeta T cells of normal skin sequenced in scalp samples. The study found tofacitinib significantly decreased scalp clonality and expanded CD8+ clones among the top 100.

Treatment here: oral pan-JAK inhibitor, 5-10 mg twice daily. Samples from alopecia areata patients were lesional scalp punch biopsies and peripheral blood. As regards this clone: Its target is unknown.

Sequencing relied on a cDNA template that was reverse transcribed from extracted RNA. The data were produced by immunoSEQ multiplex PCR, yet TCRdb's version contains in-frame clones alone and is incomplete. Of roughly 120,000 clones in the sample, 50% to 55% were seen once. Germline lookup yields CDR1 GTSNPN and CDR2 SVGIG (reference sequence). The CDR3 has 13 amino acids. Between the trimmed V and J ends, which lost 2 bases and 5 bases, there was a span of 9 bases. Sequencing was performed on CD4+ T cells sorted from blood, taken at week 4, from a patient treated with tofacitinib. V gene TRBV30 combines with J gene TRBJ2-2, with a possible D match to TRBD1 (6 bases). The receptor's source is a human donor with alopecia areata. CDR3 region: CAWSLRGTGELFF. The CDR3 DNA is TGTGCCTGGAGTCTCAGGGGTACCGGGGAGCTGTTTTTT.